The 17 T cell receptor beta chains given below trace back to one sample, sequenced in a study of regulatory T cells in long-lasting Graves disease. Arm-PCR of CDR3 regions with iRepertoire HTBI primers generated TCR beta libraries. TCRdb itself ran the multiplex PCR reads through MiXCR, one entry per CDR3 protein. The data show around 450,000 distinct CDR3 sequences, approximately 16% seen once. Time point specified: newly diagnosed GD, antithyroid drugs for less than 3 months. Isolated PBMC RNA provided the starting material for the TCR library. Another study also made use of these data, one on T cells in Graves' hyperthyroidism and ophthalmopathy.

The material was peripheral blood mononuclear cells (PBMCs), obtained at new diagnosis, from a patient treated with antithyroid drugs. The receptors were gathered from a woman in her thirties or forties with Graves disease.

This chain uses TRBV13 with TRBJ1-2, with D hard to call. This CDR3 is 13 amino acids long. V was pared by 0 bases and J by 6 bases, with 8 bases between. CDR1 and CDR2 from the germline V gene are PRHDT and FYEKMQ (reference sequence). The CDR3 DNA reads TGTGCCAGCAGCTTAGGCCTCGTCCATGGCTACACCTTC. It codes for CASSLGLVHGYTF.

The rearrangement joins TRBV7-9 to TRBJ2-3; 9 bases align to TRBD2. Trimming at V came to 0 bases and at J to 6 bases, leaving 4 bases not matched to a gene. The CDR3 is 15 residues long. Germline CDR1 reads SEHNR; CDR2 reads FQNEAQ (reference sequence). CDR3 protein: CASSLAREGLDTQYF. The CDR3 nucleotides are TGTGCCAGCAGCTTAGCGCGGGAGGGCCTGGATACGCAGTATTTT.

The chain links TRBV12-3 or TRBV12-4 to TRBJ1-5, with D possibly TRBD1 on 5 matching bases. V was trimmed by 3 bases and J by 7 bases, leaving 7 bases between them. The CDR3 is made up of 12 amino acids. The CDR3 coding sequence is TGTGCCAGCAGTTTGGGGGTACAGCCCCAGCATTTT. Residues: CASSLGVQPQHF.

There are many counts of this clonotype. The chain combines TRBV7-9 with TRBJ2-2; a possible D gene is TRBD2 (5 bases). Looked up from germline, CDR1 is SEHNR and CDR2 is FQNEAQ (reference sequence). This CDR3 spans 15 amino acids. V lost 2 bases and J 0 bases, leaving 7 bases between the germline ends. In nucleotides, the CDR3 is TGTGCCAGCAGCTTACTAGCTGCGAACACCGGGGAGCTGTTTTTT. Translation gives CASSLLAANTGELFF.

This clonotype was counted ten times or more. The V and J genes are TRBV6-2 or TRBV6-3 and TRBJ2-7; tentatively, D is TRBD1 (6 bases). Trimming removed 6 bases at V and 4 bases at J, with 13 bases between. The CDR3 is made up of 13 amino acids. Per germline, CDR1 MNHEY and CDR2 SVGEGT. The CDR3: CASSNRVHYEQYF. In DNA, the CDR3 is TGTGCCAGCAGCAACAGGGTACATTACGAGCAGTACTTC.

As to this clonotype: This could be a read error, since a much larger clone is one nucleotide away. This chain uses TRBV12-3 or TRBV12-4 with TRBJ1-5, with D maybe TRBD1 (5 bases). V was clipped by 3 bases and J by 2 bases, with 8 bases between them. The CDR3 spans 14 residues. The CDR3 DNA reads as TGTGCCAGCAGTTTGGCAGGGCGCAATCAGCCCCAGCATTTT. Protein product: CASSLAGRNQPQHF.

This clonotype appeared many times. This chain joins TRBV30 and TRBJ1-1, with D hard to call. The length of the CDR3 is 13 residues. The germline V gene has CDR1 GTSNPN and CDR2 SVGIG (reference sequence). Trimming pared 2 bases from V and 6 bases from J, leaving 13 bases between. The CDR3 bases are TGTGCCTGGAGTATTGTAGGGCTGCCTGAAGCTTTCTTT. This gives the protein CAWSIVGLPEAFF.

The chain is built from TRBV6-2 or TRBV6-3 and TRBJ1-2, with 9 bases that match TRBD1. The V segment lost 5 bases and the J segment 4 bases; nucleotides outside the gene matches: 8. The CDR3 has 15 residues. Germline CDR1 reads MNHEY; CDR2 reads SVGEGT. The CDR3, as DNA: TGTGCCAGCAGTGGGGGGACAGGGAGCGTCTATGGCTACACCTTC. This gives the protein CASSGGTGSVYGYTF.

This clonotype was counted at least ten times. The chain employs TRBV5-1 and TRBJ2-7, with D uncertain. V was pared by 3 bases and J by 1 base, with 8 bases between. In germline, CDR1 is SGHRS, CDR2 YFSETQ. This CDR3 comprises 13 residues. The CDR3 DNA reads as TGCGCCAGCAGCTCAAGGGTTTCCTACGAGCAGTACTTC. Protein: CASSSRVSYEQYF.

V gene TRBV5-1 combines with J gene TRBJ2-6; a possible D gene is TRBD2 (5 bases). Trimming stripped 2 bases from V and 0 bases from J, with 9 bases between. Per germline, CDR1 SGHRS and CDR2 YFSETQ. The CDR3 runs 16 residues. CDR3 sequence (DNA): TGCGCCAGCAGCTTCGACGGGGACTCTGGGGCCAACGTCCTGACTTTC. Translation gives CASSFDGDSGANVLTF.

CDR3: CASSRDTTFSTGELFF. CDR3 DNA: TGTGCCAGCTCCCGGGACACCACGTTTTCGACCGGGGAGCTGTTTTTT. The chain couples TRBV18 to TRBJ2-2, with D tentatively TRBD1 (6 bases). The CDR3 is 16 amino acids. The germline V gene has CDR1 KGHSH and CDR2 LQKENI. V dropped 6 bases and J dropped 5 bases, with 19 bases sitting between them.

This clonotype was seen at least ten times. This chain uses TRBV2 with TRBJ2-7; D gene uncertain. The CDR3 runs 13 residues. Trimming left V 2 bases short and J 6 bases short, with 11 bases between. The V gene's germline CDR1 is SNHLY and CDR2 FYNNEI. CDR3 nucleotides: TGTGCCAGCAGTGAACTTTATCCGACCGAGCAGTACTTC. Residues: CASSELYPTEQYF.

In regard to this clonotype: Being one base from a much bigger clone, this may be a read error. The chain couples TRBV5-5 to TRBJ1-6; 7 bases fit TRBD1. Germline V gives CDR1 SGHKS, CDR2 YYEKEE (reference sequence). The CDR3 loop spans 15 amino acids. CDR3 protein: CASSPDRSRGSPPHF. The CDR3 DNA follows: TGTGCCAGCAGCCCGGACAGGTCCCGCGGGTCACCCCCCCACTTT.

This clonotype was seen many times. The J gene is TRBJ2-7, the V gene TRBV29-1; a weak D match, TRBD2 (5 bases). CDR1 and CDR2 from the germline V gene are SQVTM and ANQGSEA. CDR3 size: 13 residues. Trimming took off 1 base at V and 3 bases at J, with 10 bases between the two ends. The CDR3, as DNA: TGCAGCGTTGAAGGTGGAGCGGACTACGAGCAGTACTTC. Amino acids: CSVEGGADYEQYF.

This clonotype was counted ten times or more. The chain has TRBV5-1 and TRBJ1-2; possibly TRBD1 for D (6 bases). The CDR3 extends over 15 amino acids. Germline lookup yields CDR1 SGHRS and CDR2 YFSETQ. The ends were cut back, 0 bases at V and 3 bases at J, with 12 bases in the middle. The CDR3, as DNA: TGCGCCAGCAGCTTGGGTCCAGGGGACGACTATGGCTACACCTTC. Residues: CASSLGPGDDYGYTF.

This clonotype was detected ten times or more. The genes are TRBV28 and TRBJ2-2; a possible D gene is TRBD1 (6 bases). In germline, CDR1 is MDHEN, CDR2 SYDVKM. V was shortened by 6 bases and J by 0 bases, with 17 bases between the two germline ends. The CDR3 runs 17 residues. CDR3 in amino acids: CASSNLGGIANTGELFF. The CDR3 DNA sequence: TGTGCCAGCAGCAACCTAGGGGGTATCGCGAACACCGGGGAGCTGTTTTTT.

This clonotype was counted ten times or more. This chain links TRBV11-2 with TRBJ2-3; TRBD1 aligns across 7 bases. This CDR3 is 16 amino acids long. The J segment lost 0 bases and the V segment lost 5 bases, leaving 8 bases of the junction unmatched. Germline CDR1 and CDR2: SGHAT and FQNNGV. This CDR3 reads CASSVGTDFSTDTQYF. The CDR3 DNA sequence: TGTGCCAGCAGCGTCGGGACAGACTTTAGCACAGATACGCAGTATTTT.